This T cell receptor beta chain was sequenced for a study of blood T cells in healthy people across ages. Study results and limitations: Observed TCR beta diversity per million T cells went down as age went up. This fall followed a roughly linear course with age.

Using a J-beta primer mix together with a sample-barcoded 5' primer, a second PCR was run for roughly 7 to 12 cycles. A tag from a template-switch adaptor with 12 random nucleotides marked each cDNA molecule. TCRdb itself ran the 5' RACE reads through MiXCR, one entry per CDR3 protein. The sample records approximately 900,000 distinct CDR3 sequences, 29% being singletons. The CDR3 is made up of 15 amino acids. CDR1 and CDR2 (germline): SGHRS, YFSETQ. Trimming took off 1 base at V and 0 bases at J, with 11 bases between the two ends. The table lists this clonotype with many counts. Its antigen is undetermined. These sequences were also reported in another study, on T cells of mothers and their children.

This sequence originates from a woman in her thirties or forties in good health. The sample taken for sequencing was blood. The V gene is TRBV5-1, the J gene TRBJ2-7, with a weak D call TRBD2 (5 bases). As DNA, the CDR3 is TGCGCCAGCAGCTTGAGCCCCGAGGGCTCCTACGAGCAGTACTTC. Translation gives CASSLSPEGSYEQYF.